This paragraph covers one TCR beta chain sequence. TCRdb's copy holds only in-frame clones and misses some; the assay was immunoSEQ multiplex PCR. This table has about 30,000 clones, approximately 90% appearing once. This entry is derived from a study of blood T cell repertoires in COVID-19. Study in general: Collection of acute and convalescent COVID-19 samples took place in the United States, Italy and Spain.

Germline V gene lookup returns CDR1 LNHNV and CDR2 YYDKDF (reference sequence). V dropped 6 bases and J dropped 8 bases, with 20 bases sitting between them. The CDR3 length is 15 residues. This sequence joins TRBV15 and TRBJ2-1, with D uncertain. This clonotype was obtained from a man in his 60s with active or convalescent COVID-19. The sequencing input was peripheral blood. CDR3 in DNA: TGTGCCACCAGTACTACGACCCCGCCCTATGATGAGCAGTTCTTC. Translating it yields CATSTTTPPYDEQFF.